A single sample is the source of the 28 T cell receptor beta chains below, sequenced in a study of cytotoxic CD8 clonotypes in ibrutinib-treated CLL. Profiled with immunoSEQ multiplex PCR; TCRdb holds only in-frame clones, not every one. The sample shows roughly 160,000 clones, about four fifths of them seen only once. The specimen comprised PBMCs, sampled after 12 months of ibrutinib treatment. These receptors originate from a human donor with chronic lymphocytic leukemia.

This chain connects TRBV4-2 to TRBJ2-6; D perhaps matches TRBD1 (6 bases). CDR1 LGHNA and CDR2 YNFKEQ come from the germline V gene. Deletions cut 2 bases from V and 2 bases from J, with 7 bases between. The CDR3 runs to 15 residues. The CDR3 DNA reads as TGTGCCAGCAGCCAAAGACAGGCTGGGGCCAACGTCCTGACTTTC. Protein sequence: CASSQRQAGANVLTF.

The chain joins TRBV6-6 to TRBJ2-6; D gene uncertain. V dropped 5 bases and J dropped 2 bases, with 10 bases sitting between them. Germline CDR1 and CDR2: MNHNY and SVGAGI (reference sequence). The CDR3 length is 15 residues. Here the CDR3 DNA reads TGTGCCAGCAGTCCTGCGACTCCTGGGGCCAACGTCCTGACTTTC. Encoded protein: CASSPATPGANVLTF.

The chain uses TRBV5-4 and TRBJ2-2; 7 bases are shared with TRBD2. The CDR3 has 16 amino acids. The V and J ends lost 0 bases and 4 bases, in that order; junction bases with no gene match: 6. Germline V gene lookup returns CDR1 SGHNT and CDR2 YYREEE (reference sequence). The CDR3 sequence is CASSLERGLGTGELFF. DNA of the CDR3: TGTGCCAGCAGCTTGGAGCGGGGATTAGGCACCGGGGAGCTGTTTTTT.

The chain has TRBV29-1 and TRBJ2-3, with 9 bases identical to TRBD1. The CDR3 is 15 residues long. The junction had 6 bases not matched to a gene; V was cut back by 5 bases and J by 0 bases. In germline, CDR1 is SQVTM, CDR2 ANQGSEA. As DNA, the CDR3 is TGCAGCGTTAAACAGGGGGCGCTTAGCACAGATACGCAGTATTTT. It translates to CSVKQGALSTDTQYF.

This chain uses TRBV5-6 with TRBJ1-2, with TRBD1 matching over 8 bases. Germline CDR1 and CDR2: SGHDT and YYEEEE. The CDR3 consists of 13 residues. Trimming cost V 1 base and J 8 bases; bases outside gene matches: 4. The CDR3 is CASSLQGAGGYTF. Here the CDR3 DNA reads TGTGCCAGCAGCTTGCAGGGGGCGGGCGGCTACACCTTC.

The rearrangement links TRBV28 to TRBJ2-3; the match to TRBD1 covers 8 bases. The germline V gene encodes CDR1 MDHEN and CDR2 SYDVKM. Losses at the gene ends were 2 bases for V and 0 bases for J; bases not matched to a gene: 16. This CDR3 is 20 amino acids long. The CDR3 coding sequence is TGTGCCAGCAGTTTAGGGTTTCGGCAGGGGGCGACTTCCAGCACAGATACGCAGTATTTT. Its translation is CASSLGFRQGATSSTDTQYF.

The chain is built from TRBV7-2 and TRBJ1-3; possible D gene TRBD1, 5 bases. Trimming left V 5 bases short and J 4 bases short, with 15 bases between. The CDR3 runs to 15 residues. The germline V gene encodes CDR1 SGHTA and CDR2 FQGNSA. For the CDR3, the DNA is TGTGCCAGCAGCCCGGGGGGGTTCGAGGGAAACACCATATATTTT. Protein: CASSPGGFEGNTIYF. Combining the CDR3 with reference TRBV7-2 and TRBJ1-3 gives the whole variable domain GAGVSQSPSNKVTEKGKDVELRCDPISGHTALYWYRQSLGQGLEFLIYFQGNSAPDKSGLPSDRFSAERTGGSVSTLTIQRTQQEDSAVYLCASSPGGFEGNTIYFGEGSWLTVV.

This clone was detected only once. V and J are TRBV29-1 and TRBJ2-5; the D gene could be TRBD1 or TRBD2 (5 bases each). The CDR3 totals 15 residues. Trimming cost V 0 bases and J 7 bases, with 18 bases left between them. The germline gives CDR1 SQVTM, CDR2 ANQGSEA. The CDR3 protein is CSVEDNLGTAGTQYF. CDR3 DNA sequence: TGCAGCGTTGAAGATAATCTGGGGACGGCGGGGACCCAGTACTTC.

This chain connects TRBV7-8 to TRBJ1-5; D is unresolved. V lost 1 base and J 1 base, leaving 11 bases between the germline ends. Germline loops: CDR1 SGHVS, CDR2 FQNEAQ. The length of the CDR3 is 16 residues. The CDR3 sequence: CASSLGQFASNQPQHF. In DNA form, the CDR3 reads TGTGCCAGCAGCTTAGGCCAGTTCGCAAGCAATCAGCCCCAGCATTTT.

The chain combines TRBV7-3 with TRBJ2-7; 8 nucleotides align to TRBD1. This CDR3 region has 14 residues. Germline CDR1 SGHTA, CDR2 FQGTGA. V dropped 1 base and J dropped 3; count of bases not matched to a gene: 2. The CDR3 reads CASSLSGTGYEQYF. The CDR3 coding sequence is TGTGCCAGCAGCTTAAGTGGGACAGGCTACGAGCAGTACTTC.

CDR3 in DNA: TGTGCCAGCAGCTTAGCCGTCTCTCTCATCTATGATACGCAGTATTTT. The encoded protein is CASSLAVSLIYDTQYF. The V call is TRBV7-2, the J call TRBJ2-3; the D is unclear. V lost 0 bases, J lost 6 bases, and 16 bases lay in between. CDR1 is SGHTA, CDR2 FQGNSA, per germline. The CDR3 loop spans 16 amino acids.

The chain carries TRBV7-9 and TRBJ2-3, with D tentatively TRBD1 (5 bases). The V end was cut by 5 bases, the J end by 0 bases, with 18 bases between. The CDR3 has 17 amino acids. CDR1 is SEHNR and CDR2 is FQNEAQ in the germline V gene (reference sequence). CDR3: CASSPKGRVSSTDTQYF. In DNA, the CDR3 is TGTGCCAGCAGCCCGAAAGGCAGGGTCTCTAGCACAGATACGCAGTATTTT. The full variable domain, with the rest looked up from reference TRBV7-9 and TRBJ2-3, is DTGVSQNPRHKITKRGQNVTFRCDPISEHNRLYWYRQTLGQGPEFLTYFQNEAQLEKSRLLSDRFSAERPKGSFSTLEIQRTEQGDSAMYLCASSPKGRVSSTDTQYFGPGTRLTVL.

The count of this clone is one. The chain has TRBV4-3 and TRBJ1-5; D might be TRBD1 (6 bases). The CDR3 has 17 residues. Trimming stripped 2 bases from V and 1 base from J, with 15 bases between. CDR1 is LGHNA, CDR2 YSLEER, per germline. The CDR3 here is CASSQNPVGGSNQPQHF. The CDR3 bases are TGCGCCAGCAGCCAAAACCCGGTAGGGGGAAGCAATCAGCCCCAGCATTTT.

Written as DNA, the CDR3 is TGTGCCAGTATTCGCATAGGGGGCTACGAGCAGTACTTC. It translates to CASIRIGGYEQYF. J is TRBJ2-7 and V is TRBV25-1; the D gene is possibly TRBD1 (6 bases). The ends were cut back, 9 bases at V and 3 bases at J, with 15 bases in the middle. The CDR3 consists of 13 residues. The germline V gene encodes CDR1 MGHDK and CDR2 SYGVNS.

This clone occurred many times. This chain links TRBV6-6 with TRBJ2-1; 9 positions agree with TRBD2. The CDR3 has 15 amino acids. Germline lookup yields CDR1 MNHNY and CDR2 SVGAGI (reference sequence). V lost 4 bases to trimming and J lost 3 bases; unmatched junction nucleotides: 4. DNA of the CDR3: TGTGCCAGCAGTTTATCTAGCGGGAACTACAATGAGCAGTTCTTC. Residues: CASSLSSGNYNEQFF.

This chain connects TRBV4-3 to TRBJ1-2; D not resolved. The germline V gene has CDR1 LGHNA and CDR2 YSLEER. This CDR3 comprises 16 residues. V was cut by 0 bases and J by 4 bases, with 15 bases left in between. This CDR3 reads CASSQDTSTATYGYTF. CDR3 DNA: TGCGCCAGCAGCCAAGATACTAGCACGGCCACCTATGGCTACACCTTC.

This chain links TRBV10-2 with TRBJ2-7; 9 bases align to TRBD2. CDR1 is WSHSY, CDR2 SAAADI, per germline. The CDR3 sequence is 15 residues long. Trimming took 8 bases from V and 0 from J; bases not matched to a gene: 8. DNA of the CDR3: TGCGCCAGCGTGTTTAGCGGGGGCAACTCCTACGAGCAGTACTTC. It specifies CASVFSGGNSYEQYF.

The rearrangement uses TRBV5-1 and TRBJ2-2; D is tentatively TRBD1 or TRBD2 (5 bases each). Looked up from germline, CDR1 is SGHRS and CDR2 is YFSETQ. The CDR3 is made up of 18 amino acids. V gave up 5 bases and J gave up 1 base, with 21 bases separating them. CDR3 in amino acids: CASRSTEGFLKNTGELFF. CDR3 DNA sequence: TGCGCCAGCAGGTCGACAGAGGGTTTTCTAAAGAACACCGGGGAGCTGTTTTTT. The variable domain in full, completed from reference TRBV5-1 and TRBJ2-2, reads KAGVTQTPRYLIKTRGQQVTLSCSPISGHRSVSWYQQTPGQGLQFLFEYFSETQRNKGNFPGRFSGRQFSNSRSEMNVSTLELGDSALYLCASRSTEGFLKNTGELFFGEGSRLTVL.

In its sample, this clone was seen many times. The chain employs TRBV27 and TRBJ1-5; a possible D gene is TRBD1 (5 bases). The germline V gene has CDR1 MNHEY and CDR2 SMNVEV (reference sequence). This CDR3 comprises 13 residues. The ends were cut back, 4 bases at V and 3 bases at J, with 7 bases in the middle. CDR3 region: CASSYRYNQPQHF. Here the CDR3 DNA reads TGTGCCAGCAGTTACAGGTACAATCAGCCCCAGCATTTT.

The chain couples TRBV19 to TRBJ2-7; D unresolved. The V gene's germline CDR1 is LNHDA and CDR2 SQIVND (reference sequence). Deletions cut 3 bases from V and 1 base from J, with 13 bases between. This CDR3 has 15 amino acids. Here the CDR3 DNA reads TGTGCCAGTAGTATCTTCCCAGATCATTCCTACGAGCAGTACTTC. This sequence encodes CASSIFPDHSYEQYF.

J is TRBJ1-3 and V is TRBV5-1; no clear D. CDR3 length equals 12 residues. CDR1 and CDR2 from the germline V gene are SGHRS and YFSETQ. V lost 6 bases and J lost 6, with 10 bases in between. CDR3 nucleotides: TGCGCCAGCAAAGGAGACACAAACACCATATATTTT. Encoded protein: CASKGDTNTIYF.

V and J are TRBV11-2 and TRBJ1-2; D ambiguous. The length of the CDR3 is 13 residues. The V gene lost 1 base and the J gene lost 8 bases, with 11 bases spanning the gap. Germline V lookup: CDR1 SGHAT, CDR2 FQNNGV. The CDR3: CASSLGGMEGYTF. CDR3 nucleotides: TGTGCCAGCAGCTTAGGGGGTATGGAAGGCTACACCTTC. Supplemented by reference TRBV11-2 and TRBJ1-2, the full variable domain reads EAGVAQSPRYKIIEKRQSVAFWCNPISGHATLYWYQQILGQGPKLLIQFQNNGVVDDSQLPKDRFSAERLKGVDSTLKIQPAKLEDSAVYLCASSLGGMEGYTFGSGTRLTVV.

This chain links TRBV5-8 with TRBJ1-5; D gene uncertain. Germline CDR1 is SGHTS and CDR2 is YDEGEE. The CDR3 has 13 amino acids. The V end lost 7 bases, the J end lost 10 bases, and 18 bases lay between the germline ends. The CDR3 coding sequence is TGTGCCAGCGGCAGACTTACGTCCTATCCCCAGCATTTT. It specifies CASGRLTSYPQHF.

This chain uses TRBV9 with TRBJ2-2; a possible D gene is TRBD1 (6 bases). The CDR3 loop spans 16 amino acids. Germline V gene lookup returns CDR1 SGDLS and CDR2 YYNGEE. The V end was cut by 0 bases, the J end by 3 bases, with 12 bases between. DNA for the CDR3: TGTGCCAGCAGCGTAGGAAGGGGGACGGACACCGGGGAGCTGTTTTTT. As protein: CASSVGRGTDTGELFF.

The chain links TRBV10-2 to TRBJ2-1; D is undetermined. The CDR3 extends over 13 amino acids. Germline lookup yields CDR1 WSHSY and CDR2 SAAADI. Deletions cut 7 bases from V and 3 bases from J, with 10 bases between. The CDR3 protein is CASTDRHYNEQFF. The CDR3 nucleotides are TGCGCCAGCACAGACCGGCACTACAATGAGCAGTTCTTC.

The chain carries TRBV5-1 and TRBJ2-3; 16 nucleotides line up with TRBD2. The CDR3 runs 19 residues. V lost 4 bases to trimming and J lost 5 bases; unmatched junction nucleotides: 13. CDR1 is SGHRS and CDR2 is YFSETQ in the germline V gene. In DNA form, the CDR3 reads TGCGCCAGCAGCCTGGCCGGGACTAGCGGGGGGGCCTCTATAGATACGCAGTATTTT. Its translation: CASSLAGTSGGASIDTQYF.

This clone was seen only once. CDR3 residues: CAWNPGQGEKLFF. CDR3 DNA: TGTGCCTGGAATCCGGGACAGGGAGAAAAACTGTTTTTT. This chain links TRBV30 with TRBJ1-4, with TRBD1 identical over 9 bases. Per germline, CDR1 GTSNPN and CDR2 SVGIG (reference sequence). The J segment lost 8 bases and the V segment lost 4 bases, leaving 5 bases of the junction unmatched. This CDR3 comprises 13 residues.

The chain is built from TRBV30 and TRBJ1-1; D uncertain. Trimming took 0 bases from V and 10 from J, leaving 12 bases between them. Per the germline V gene, CDR1 is GTSNPN and CDR2 is SVGIG (reference sequence). The CDR3 is made up of 12 amino acids. CDR3 loop: CAWSVQSVRAFF. CDR3 DNA: TGTGCCTGGAGTGTACAATCCGTAAGAGCTTTCTTT.